The entry below describes one T cell receptor (beta chain). At the survey level, the v3.0 immunoSEQ assay was run. The repertoire was sequenced with immunoSEQ multiplex PCR; TCRdb's copy has only in-frame clones and lacks some. The repertoire includes some 28,000 clones, more than 80% of them detected once, and roughly 7.5% sits in the top ten. J was trimmed by 0 bases and V by 10 bases; bases with no gene match: 12. Germline CDR1 reads ENHRY; CDR2 reads SYGVKD. There are 16 residues in the CDR3. This specimen belongs to a study of long-term antiretroviral therapy in people with HIV. The receptor was derived from a man in his forties with HIV. This rearrangement joins TRBV10-3 to TRBJ2-1; 7 positions agree with TRBD1. Sequencing was performed on unsorted PBMCs, taken 0.3 years after starting antiretroviral therapy. The CDR3, as DNA: TGTGCCACCTCAAACAGGGGATCGGGCTCCTACAATGAGCAGTTCTTC. Amino acids: CATSNRGSGSYNEQFF.